The 8 T cell receptor beta chains below all came from one sample that was sequenced in a study of T cell responses to AZD1222 COVID-19 vaccine. Repertoires were generated with immunoSEQ multiplex PCR, while TCRdb's copy carries only in-frame clones and drops some. The table records over 100,000 clones, around nine tenths of them present only once. Sequencing was performed on peripheral blood, taken on day 0 of AZD1222 vaccination. The origin of the receptors is an adult in good health.

This chain connects TRBV3-1 (or the pseudogene TRBV3-2) to TRBJ1-2; TRBD1 might be the D (5 bases). The germline V gene encodes CDR1 LGHDT and CDR2 YNNKEL (reference sequence). CDR3 length equals 17 residues. Trimming took off 0 bases at V and 7 bases at J, with 21 bases between the two ends. The CDR3 loop reads CASSQDRWAGWGGGYTF. The CDR3, as DNA: TGTGCCAGCAGCCAAGATCGGTGGGCAGGATGGGGCGGTGGCTACACCTTC.

The chain combines TRBV28 with TRBJ1-3; D perhaps matches TRBD1 (5 bases). The germline V gene encodes CDR1 MDHEN and CDR2 SYDVKM. The CDR3 length is 13 residues. V was clipped by 3 bases and J by 9 bases, with 12 bases between them. CDR3 residues: CASSLAGKGTIYF. CDR3 DNA: TGTGCCAGCAGTTTGGCAGGGAAAGGCACCATATATTTT.

This chain links TRBV9 with TRBJ1-2, with D unclear. V was pared by 2 bases and J by 0 bases, with 8 bases between. This CDR3 is 14 amino acids long. Germline V gene lookup returns CDR1 SGDLS and CDR2 YYNGEE. The CDR3 DNA reads as TGTGCCAGCAGCGTTGCAGAGACTAACTATGGCTACACCTTC. It encodes CASSVAETNYGYTF.

This clone was detected once. This chain connects TRBV2 to TRBJ2-5, with TRBD2 matching 7 bases. The V segment lost 5 bases and the J segment 4 bases; nucleotides outside the gene matches: 10. Germline CDR1 and CDR2: SNHLY and FYNNEI. The CDR3 consists of 15 residues. CDR3 sequence (DNA): TGTGCCAGCAGTTCGGGGGGAGGGATGACAGAGACCCAGTACTTC. Translated, it gives CASSSGGGMTETQYF.

V usage is TRBV28 and J usage is TRBJ1-2; 7 bases match TRBD1. The CDR3 spans 17 residues. The V and J ends lost 4 bases and 0 bases, in that order; junction bases with no gene match: 11. Germline loops: CDR1 MDHEN, CDR2 SYDVKM. CDR3 bases: TGTGCCAGCAGTTACAACATGGGACAGCAAGCTAACTATGGCTACACCTTC. Protein product: CASSYNMGQQANYGYTF.

The V gene is TRBV28, the J gene TRBJ2-3, with TRBD1 matching over 7 bases. CDR1 and CDR2 from the germline V gene are MDHEN and SYDVKM. The trim removed 9 bases at V and 2 bases at J, leaving 8 bases unmatched. This CDR3 spans 14 amino acids. The DNA for the CDR3 is TGTGCCAGTCGGGTTCAGGGGGTCACAGATACGCAGTATTTT. Translation: CASRVQGVTDTQYF.

The chain employs TRBV6-1 and TRBJ2-1, with TRBD2 matching over 9 bases. V was clipped by 4 bases and J by 3 bases; unmatched bases: 7. The germline V gene encodes CDR1 MNHNS and CDR2 SASEGT. The CDR3 covers 16 residues. This CDR3 is CASSGIGGRDYNEQFF. DNA of the CDR3: TGTGCCAGCAGTGGGATCGGCGGGAGGGACTACAATGAGCAGTTCTTC.

V is TRBV2 and J is TRBJ2-1; 7 bases are a match to TRBD2. CDR1 and CDR2 (germline): SNHLY, FYNNEI. This CDR3 has 14 amino acids. With 1 base clipped from V and 7 bases from J, the junction kept 4 bases outside the gene matches. As DNA, the CDR3 is TGTGCCAGCAGTGAAGTCGCGGGAGAAAATGAGCAGTTCTTC. The encoded protein is CASSEVAGENEQFF.